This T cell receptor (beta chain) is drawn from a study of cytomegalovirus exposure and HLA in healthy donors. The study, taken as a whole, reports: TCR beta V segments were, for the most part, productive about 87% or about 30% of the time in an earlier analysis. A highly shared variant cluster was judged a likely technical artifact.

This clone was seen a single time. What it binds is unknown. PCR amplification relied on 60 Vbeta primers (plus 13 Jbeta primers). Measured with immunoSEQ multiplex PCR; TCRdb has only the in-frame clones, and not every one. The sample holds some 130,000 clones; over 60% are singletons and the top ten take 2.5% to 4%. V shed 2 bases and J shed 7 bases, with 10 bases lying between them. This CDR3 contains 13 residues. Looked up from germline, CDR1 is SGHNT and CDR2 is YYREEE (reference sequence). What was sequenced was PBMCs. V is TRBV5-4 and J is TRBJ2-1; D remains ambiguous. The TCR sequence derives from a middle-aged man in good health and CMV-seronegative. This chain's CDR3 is CASSFSSKNEQFF. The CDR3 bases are TGTGCCAGCAGCTTTTCCTCTAAAAATGAGCAGTTCTTC.